This T cell receptor beta chain came from a study of T cell repertoires in ileal Crohn's disease. Study-level background: At surgery, approximately 33% of patients smoked, with median disease duration about eight years.

Lamina propria lymphocytes from surgical specimens were isolated on a density gradient before sorting. Adults with ileal or ileocolonic Crohn's disease and an indication for resection were eligible. With V trimmed by 4 bases and J by 3 bases, 5 bases remained unmatched. CDR3 length: 15 residues. Looked up from germline, CDR1 is SNHLY and CDR2 is FYNNEI. Profiled with immunoSEQ multiplex PCR; TCRdb holds only in-frame clones, not every one. The sample yields roughly 3,000 clones, roughly 88% seen once. Details on this clone: What it binds is unknown.

Findings of the study overall: All patients with clonality above 26.8% had endoscopic recurrence. High-frequency clones were more common in sorted CD8 than CD4 cells.

The J gene is TRBJ2-3, the V gene TRBV2; the match to TRBD1 covers 9 bases. The receptor comes from an adult with Crohn's disease. Sequencing input: CD4+ T cells sorted from the ileum. The DNA of the CDR3 is TGTGCCAGCAGTGGGGGACAGGGTCGGACAGATACGCAGTATTTT. It translates to CASSGGQGRTDTQYF. The variable domain in full, with the rest retrieved from reference TRBV2 and TRBJ2-3, is EPEVTQTPSHQVTQMGQEVILRCVPISNHLYFYWYRQILGQKVEFLVSFYNNEISEKSEIFDDQFSVERPDGSNFTLKIRSTKLEDSAMYFCASSGGQGRTDTQYFGPGTRLTVL.